A selection of T cell receptor beta chains follows, all from one sample in a study of blood T cells in healthy people across ages. MiXCR, applied by TCRdb to the 5' RACE reads, yields one record per CDR3 protein. The table includes 800,000 to 950,000 distinct CDR3 sequences, approximately 35% detected once. The material sequenced was blood. The receptors come from a man aged 18-30 years in good health. Both conserved end residues are part of each CDR3. The order of the fields is J gene, V gene, D gene, clone size, CDR3 protein, CDR3 DNA. A D gene is named only where the DNA matches it firmly. Clone size appears in some rows only: once, few, many, or a class for an expanded clone.

>TRBJ2-5|TRBV15|TRBD2|few
CATTRSAGGPQETQYF
TGTGCCACCACCAGGTCCGCGGGGGGTCCGCAAGAGACCCAGTACTTC
>TRBJ2-3|TRBV27|-|-
CASSSPASDSTDTQYF
TGTGCCAGCAGTTCCCCCGCTTCAGACAGCACAGATACGCAGTATTTT
>TRBJ2-5|TRBV14|-|-
CASSPAALGTQYF
TGTGCCAGCAGCCCCGCAGCCTTAGGGACCCAGTACTTC
>TRBJ2-5|TRBV7-9|TRBD1|-
CASSLEGATETQYF
TGTGCCAGCAGCTTAGAGGGGGCTACAGAGACCCAGTACTTC
>TRBJ2-7|TRBV5-1|TRBD2|few
CASSSGLAGDFYNEQYF
TGCGCCAGCAGCTCTGGACTAGCGGGGGACTTCTACAATGAGCAGTACTTC
>TRBJ2-1|TRBV12-3/TRBV12-4|-|many
CASAPSGRSNEQFF
TGTGCCAGCGCACCTTCGGGGCGGAGCAATGAGCAGTTCTTC
>TRBJ1-1|TRBV20-1|-|once
CSARDSGGREAFF
TGCAGTGCTAGAGATTCGGGGGGGCGTGAAGCTTTCTTT
>TRBJ2-3|TRBV5-1|-|few
CASSLAGMTDTQYF
TGCGCCAGCAGCTTGGCCGGGATGACAGATACGCAGTATTTT
>TRBJ2-7|TRBV7-6|TRBD1|few
CASSRGQGRPSSYNEQYF
TGTGCCAGCAGCCGCGGACAGGGTCGACCGAGCTCCTACAATGAGCAGTACTTC
>TRBJ2-5|TRBV5-1|-|once
CASSLFDKETQYF
TGCGCCAGCAGCTTGTTCGATAAGGAGACCCAGTACTTC
>TRBJ1-5|TRBV7-2|TRBD1|-
CASSLRQGLGQPQHF
TGTGCCAGCAGCCTACGACAGGGGCTGGGTCAGCCCCAGCATTTT
>TRBJ2-6|TRBV5-1|-|-
CASSVTPSGANVLTF
TGCGCCAGCAGCGTGACCCCGTCCGGGGCCAACGTCCTGACTTTC
>TRBJ1-6|TRBV5-1|-|few
CASSLTGDGQNSPPHF
TGCGCCAGCAGCTTGACCGGGGACGGACAGAATTCACCCCCCCACTTT
>TRBJ2-3|TRBV20-1|TRBD2|few
CSARGASGGGTQYF
TGCAGTGCTAGAGGGGCTAGCGGGGGGGGAACGCAGTATTTT
>TRBJ2-3|TRBV27|TRBD2|-
CASSLSLAGGYTDTQYF
TGTGCCAGCAGTTTATCCCTAGCGGGGGGTTATACAGATACGCAGTATTTT
>TRBJ2-5|TRBV2|-|few
CASSGIEEGGGETQYF
TGTGCCAGCAGTGGTATTGAGGAGGGTGGTGGGGAGACCCAGTACTTC
>TRBJ1-6|TRBV6-5|-|once
CATGLGTINSSLHF
TGCGCCACCGGGCTAGGGACTATTAATTCATCCCTCCACTTT
>TRBJ2-2|TRBV29-1|TRBD2|-
CSVALGLAAGGELFF
TGCAGCGTTGCCCTGGGACTAGCGGCGGGCGGGGAGCTGTTTTTT
>TRBJ2-5|TRBV20-1|TRBD1|-
CSASSAGGIGGTQYF
TGCAGTGCTAGCTCCGCAGGGGGCATAGGAGGGACCCAGTACTTC
>TRBJ2-3|TRBV4-2|TRBD2|-
CASSQDTLWRGGADTQYF
TGTGCCAGCAGCCAAGATACATTGTGGCGGGGGGGTGCAGATACGCAGTATTTT
>TRBJ2-2|TRBV5-1|-|-
CASSPTLNKTGELFF
TGCGCCAGCTCCCCCACCCTAAATAAAACCGGGGAGCTGTTTTTT
>TRBJ2-7|TRBV10-3|-|-
CAISEPHRVADEQYF
TGTGCCATCAGTGAGCCGCATCGGGTGGCCGACGAGCAGTACTTC
>TRBJ2-1|TRBV12-3/TRBV12-4|-|many
CASSGPQGAPYNEQFF
TGTGCCAGCAGTGGGCCACAGGGTGCCCCCTACAATGAGCAGTTCTTC
>TRBJ2-4|TRBV7-2|TRBD1|many
CASSNTGGMAKNIQYF
TGTGCCAGCAGCAACACAGGGGGCATGGCCAAAAACATTCAGTACTTC